The sequence of this T cell receptor beta chain was determined in a study of PD-1 blockade in classical Hodgkin lymphoma. Study-level points and caveats: The drivers behind the repertoire differences, possibly disease activity or prior therapy, remain undefined. CD4+ but not CD8+ TCR diversity rose significantly by C4D1.

CDR1 and CDR2 (germline): LGHNA, YNFKEQ. The CDR3 consists of 17 residues. Trimming cost V 4 bases and J 4 bases; bases outside gene matches: 12. Here immunoSEQ multiplex PCR was the method, and the copy in TCRdb shows in-frame clones only, minus some. The table lists about 33,000 clones, approximately 68% of them singletons, with 3.5% to 4% in the top ten. Documented time point: cycle 4 day 1 (C4D1), after 6 weeks of nivolumab. Each patient's relapse followed autologous stem cell transplantation, and brentuximab vedotin exposure varied. A word on this clone: Its antigen is as yet unknown.

The rearrangement links TRBV4-2 to TRBJ2-5; 10 nucleotides match TRBD2. The source is a human donor with classical Hodgkin lymphoma. Sequencing was performed on peripheral blood mononuclear cells (PBMCs), taken before the fourth cycle of nivolumab. For the CDR3, the DNA is TGTGCCAGCAGCCTCGACGAGCGGGGGGGCAGCCCAGAGACCCAGTACTTC. The encoded protein is CASSLDERGGSPETQYF.